These T cell receptor beta chains were read from a single sample in a study of OX40 agonist ivuxolimab in advanced cancers. Generated by immunoSEQ multiplex PCR, the TCRdb table keeps only in-frame clones and is missing some. The sample carries about 68,000 clones, approximately 89% recorded once. The material sequenced was CD4+ or CD8+ T cells sorted from blood, taken in a trial of the OX40 agonist ivuxolimab. All receptors come from an adult with an advanced solid tumor such as melanoma, head and neck, liver or kidney cancer. The CDR3 runs from the conserved cysteine through the conserved F or W. Each record gives: clone size, J gene, V gene, CDR3 length, D gene, CDR3 protein, CDR3 DNA. A D gene is named only where the DNA matches it firmly. Size is stated for part of the rows, as once, few or many counts, or as a class when the clone is expanded.

>.|TRBJ2-5|TRBV7-6|14|TRBD1
CASSQIGGRETQYF
TGTGCCAGCAGCCAGATAGGGGGCCGAGAGACCCAGTACTTC
>.|TRBJ1-6|TRBV30|16|.
CAWSVMGRSYNSPLHF
TGTGCCTGGAGTGTAATGGGAAGAAGTTATAATTCACCCCTCCACTTT
>.|TRBJ2-7|TRBV19|13|TRBD1
CASRDRASYEQYF
TGTGCCAGCCGGGACAGAGCTTCCTACGAGCAGTACTTC
>.|TRBJ1-3|TRBV19|15|TRBD1
CASSPQGGSGNTIYF
TGTGCCAGTAGTCCGCAGGGGGGCTCTGGAAACACCATATATTTT
>.|TRBJ2-1|TRBV13|19|TRBD2
CASSSRTSGRAWLDNEQFF
TGTGCCAGCAGCTCCCGGACTAGCGGGAGGGCCTGGTTGGACAATGAGCAGTTCTTC
>.|TRBJ2-6|TRBV13|15|.
CASSSLGAGANVLTF
TGTGCCAGCAGCTCCCTCGGGGCTGGGGCCAACGTCCTGACTTTC
>.|TRBJ2-7|TRBV29-1|19|TRBD2
CSVYFGGTSGSLFSYEQYF
TGCAGCGTTTACTTCGGTGGGACTAGCGGGAGCCTCTTTTCCTACGAGCAGTACTTC
>.|TRBJ2-1|TRBV25-1|14|TRBD2
CASSTSGRLGEQFF
TGTGCCAGTTCGACTAGCGGGAGGTTGGGTGAGCAGTTCTTC
>.|TRBJ1-1|TRBV6-6|15|TRBD1
CASSPLRQGGTEAFF
TGTGCCAGCAGCCCCCTTCGACAGGGCGGCACTGAAGCTTTCTTT
>once|TRBJ2-5|TRBV4-1|17|.
CASSPTTSTTRGETQYF
TGCGCCAGCAGCCCAACCACTAGCACCACAAGGGGAGAGACCCAGTACTTC
>once|TRBJ1-1|TRBV5-1|13|.
CASSLAQNTEAFF
TGCGCCAGCAGCTTGGCACAGAACACTGAAGCTTTCTTT
>.|TRBJ1-1|TRBV18|13|.
CASSPLGSTEAFF
TGTGCCAGCTCACCACTGGGTAGCACTGAAGCTTTCTTT
>.|TRBJ2-5|TRBV5-1|15|.
CASSSAGTHQETQYF
TGCGCCAGCAGCTCGGCAGGGACACACCAAGAGACCCAGTACTTC
>once|TRBJ2-5|TRBV5-1|13|.
CASSLRPQETQYF
TGCGCCAGCAGCTTGAGGCCTCAAGAGACCCAGTACTTC
>.|TRBJ2-2|TRBV18|16|TRBD2
CASSPPGTRSVGELFF
TGTGCCAGCTCACCACCAGGGACTAGATCTGTCGGGGAGCTGTTTTTT
>.|TRBJ1-4|TRBV7-2|14|.
CASSPYREQEKLFF
TGTGCCAGCAGCCCGTACAGGGAACAAGAAAAACTGTTTTTT
>.|TRBJ2-5|TRBV27|13|TRBD1
CASNPTGGETQYF
TGTGCCAGCAACCCGACAGGGGGAGAGACCCAGTACTTC
>.|TRBJ2-2|TRBV4-1|14|.
CASSQDRYTGELFF
TGCGCCAGCAGCCAAGATAGGTACACCGGGGAGCTGTTTTTT
>.|TRBJ2-5|TRBV4-1|16|TRBD2
CASSPPLAGGKETQYF
TGCGCCAGCAGCCCTCCACTAGCGGGGGGCAAAGAGACCCAGTACTTC
>.|TRBJ2-2|TRBV7-3|13|.
CASSFSNTGELFF
TGTGCCAGCAGCTTTTCGAACACCGGGGAGCTGTTTTTT
>.|TRBJ2-7|TRBV5-5|17|.
CASSLVGTNDLDDEQYF
TGTGCCAGCAGCTTGGTAGGAACCAATGATCTTGACGACGAGCAGTACTTC
>few|TRBJ1-3|TRBV9|14|.
CASTPGDSGNTIYF
TGTGCCAGCACCCCAGGGGATTCTGGAAACACCATATATTTT
>.|TRBJ1-3|TRBV9|14|.
CASSGRTDGNTIYF
TGTGCCAGCAGCGGACGGACCGACGGAAACACCATATATTTT
>.|TRBJ2-2|TRBV7-1|14|.
CASSLEGSSGELFF
TGTGCCAGCAGCTTAGAGGGGAGCAGCGGGGAGCTGTTTTTT
>.|TRBJ2-3|TRBV4-3|13|.
CASSQDGWGIRYF
TGCGCCAGCAGCCAAGATGGGTGGGGCATAAGGTATTTT
>.|TRBJ2-4|TRBV7-6|14|.
CASSPRGYSNIQYF
TGTGCCAGCAGCCCTAGGGGGTATAGCAACATTCAGTACTTC
>.|TRBJ2-5|TRBV19|16|TRBD2
CASSIGGGSGQETQYF
TGTGCCAGTAGTATCGGGGGAGGTAGCGGGCAAGAGACCCAGTACTTC
>.|TRBJ2-5|TRBV6-6|14|.
CASSKGLVGETQYF
TGTGCCAGCAGTAAAGGGCTAGTTGGTGAGACCCAGTACTTC
>.|TRBJ1-1|TRBV19|13|.
CASSFTPGSEAFF
TGTGCCAGTAGTTTTACACCGGGCTCTGAAGCTTTCTTT
>.|TRBJ2-5|TRBV9|15|TRBD2
CASSVGQRGSETQYF
TGTGCCAGCAGCGTAGGGCAGCGGGGAAGCGAGACCCAGTACTTC
>.|TRBJ1-2|TRBV6-1|12|.
CASSEGTYGYTF
TGTGCCAGCAGTGAAGGCACCTATGGCTACACCTTC
>.|TRBJ2-3|TRBV6-1|15|TRBD2
CASTRSAGERDTQYF
TGTGCCAGCACCAGGAGTGCGGGAGAACGAGATACGCAGTATTTT
>.|TRBJ2-5|TRBV5-4|14|TRBD1
CASSSTGAQETQYF
TGTGCCAGCAGCTCGACAGGGGCCCAAGAGACCCAGTACTTC
>.|TRBJ2-7|TRBV7-8|16|.
CASSLADRGRPHEQYF
TGTGCCAGCAGCTTAGCGGACAGAGGGCGTCCACACGAGCAGTACTTC
>once|TRBJ2-5|TRBV19|13|TRBD2
CASSKGLAETQYF
TGTGCCAGTAGTAAGGGACTAGCTGAGACCCAGTACTTC
>few|TRBJ2-2|TRBV19|12|.
CASSITEVELFF
TGTGCCAGTAGTATAACCGAAGTGGAGCTGTTTTTT
>.|TRBJ2-2|TRBV2|15|.
CASSWDGANTGELFF
TGTGCCAGCTCTTGGGACGGTGCGAACACCGGGGAGCTGTTTTTT
>.|TRBJ1-2|TRBV6-6|15|.
CASKGRGILGYGYTF
TGTGCCAGCAAGGGCAGGGGAATTTTGGGCTATGGCTACACCTTC
>.|TRBJ2-7|TRBV11-2|16|TRBD2
CASSTEPGLASYEQYF
TGTGCCAGCAGCACCGAACCGGGACTAGCCTCCTACGAGCAGTACTTC
>.|TRBJ1-1|TRBV5-1|16|.
CASSLSVGPMNTEAFF
TGCGCCAGCAGCTTGAGTGTAGGACCGATGAACACTGAAGCTTTCTTT
>.|TRBJ1-2|TRBV5-1|12|.
CASSLQEGGYTF
TGCGCCAGCAGCTTACAGGAAGGTGGCTACACCTTC
>.|TRBJ1-3|TRBV19|14|.
CATPSPESGNTIYF
TGTGCCACCCCGAGCCCGGAATCTGGAAACACCATATATTTT
>once|TRBJ2-7|TRBV7-6|13|.
CASSQSDTYEQYF
TGTGCCAGCAGCCAATCAGATACCTACGAGCAGTACTTC
>.|TRBJ1-1|TRBV11-1|15|.
CASSLGGGMATEAFF
TGTGCCAGCAGCTTAGGTGGGGGGATGGCCACTGAAGCTTTCTTT
>.|TRBJ1-2|TRBV9|21|.
CASSVGQGGRGRRFFESGYTF
TGTGCCAGCAGCGTTGGGCAGGGAGGTCGGGGACGGCGATTCTTTGAGAGTGGCTACACCTTC
>once|TRBJ2-2|TRBV11-2|12|.
CASSFFTGELFF
TGTGCCAGCAGCTTTTTCACCGGGGAGCTGTTTTTT
>.|TRBJ2-7|TRBV5-6|15|.
CASSPGWGIPYEQYF
TGTGCCAGCAGCCCTGGCTGGGGCATACCCTACGAGCAGTACTTC
>once|TRBJ2-1|TRBV5-5|14|.
CASSFQTSRDEQFF
TGTGCCAGCAGCTTTCAGACATCTAGGGATGAGCAGTTCTTC
>.|TRBJ1-1|TRBV6-5|10|.
CASSYPQAFF
TGTGCCAGCAGTTACCCGCAAGCTTTCTTT
>.|TRBJ1-1|TRBV29-1|14|TRBD1
CSVSLNRGNTEAFF
TGCAGCGTTTCACTTAACAGGGGGAACACTGAAGCTTTCTTT
>.|TRBJ2-7|TRBV7-9|15|.
CASSSGGQTPYEQYF
TGTGCCAGCAGCTCAGGCGGCCAGACCCCCTACGAGCAGTACTTC
>.|TRBJ2-3|TRBV4-1|16|.
CASSHTQGKSTDTQYF
TGCGCCAGCAGCCACACACAGGGCAAAAGCACAGATACGCAGTATTTT
>.|TRBJ2-3|TRBV18|16|.
CASSPQGGSGTDTQYF
TGTGCCAGCTCACCACAAGGAGGTAGCGGCACAGATACGCAGTATTTT
>.|TRBJ2-1|TRBV11-2|13|TRBD1
CASSSGTGLEQFF
TGTGCCAGCAGTTCCGGGACAGGCCTAGAGCAGTTCTTC
>.|TRBJ2-5|TRBV5-4|15|TRBD1
CASSTPGQGIETQYF
TGTGCCAGCAGCACCCCGGGACAGGGGATTGAGACCCAGTACTTC
>.|TRBJ2-6|TRBV30|16|.
CASLPGRGSGANVLTF
TGTGCCTCACTCCCGGGACGAGGCTCTGGGGCCAACGTCCTGACTTTC
>.|TRBJ2-2|TRBV5-1|15|TRBD2
CASRETSGNTGELFF
TGCGCCAGCAGAGAGACTAGCGGGAACACCGGGGAGCTGTTTTTT